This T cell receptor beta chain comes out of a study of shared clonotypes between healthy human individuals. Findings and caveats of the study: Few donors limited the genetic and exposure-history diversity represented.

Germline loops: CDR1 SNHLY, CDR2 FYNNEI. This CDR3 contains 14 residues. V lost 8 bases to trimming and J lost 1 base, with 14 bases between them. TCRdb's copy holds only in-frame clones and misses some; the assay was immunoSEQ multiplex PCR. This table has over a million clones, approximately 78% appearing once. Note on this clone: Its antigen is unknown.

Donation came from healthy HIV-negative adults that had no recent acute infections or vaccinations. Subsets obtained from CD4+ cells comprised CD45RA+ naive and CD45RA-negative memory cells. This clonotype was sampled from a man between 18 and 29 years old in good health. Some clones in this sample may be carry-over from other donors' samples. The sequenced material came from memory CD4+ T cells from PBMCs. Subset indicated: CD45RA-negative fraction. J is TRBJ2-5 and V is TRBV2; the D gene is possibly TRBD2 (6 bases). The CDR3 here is CASGKGGPQETQYF. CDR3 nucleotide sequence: TGTGCCAGCGGCAAAGGAGGGCCCCAAGAGACCCAGTACTTC.